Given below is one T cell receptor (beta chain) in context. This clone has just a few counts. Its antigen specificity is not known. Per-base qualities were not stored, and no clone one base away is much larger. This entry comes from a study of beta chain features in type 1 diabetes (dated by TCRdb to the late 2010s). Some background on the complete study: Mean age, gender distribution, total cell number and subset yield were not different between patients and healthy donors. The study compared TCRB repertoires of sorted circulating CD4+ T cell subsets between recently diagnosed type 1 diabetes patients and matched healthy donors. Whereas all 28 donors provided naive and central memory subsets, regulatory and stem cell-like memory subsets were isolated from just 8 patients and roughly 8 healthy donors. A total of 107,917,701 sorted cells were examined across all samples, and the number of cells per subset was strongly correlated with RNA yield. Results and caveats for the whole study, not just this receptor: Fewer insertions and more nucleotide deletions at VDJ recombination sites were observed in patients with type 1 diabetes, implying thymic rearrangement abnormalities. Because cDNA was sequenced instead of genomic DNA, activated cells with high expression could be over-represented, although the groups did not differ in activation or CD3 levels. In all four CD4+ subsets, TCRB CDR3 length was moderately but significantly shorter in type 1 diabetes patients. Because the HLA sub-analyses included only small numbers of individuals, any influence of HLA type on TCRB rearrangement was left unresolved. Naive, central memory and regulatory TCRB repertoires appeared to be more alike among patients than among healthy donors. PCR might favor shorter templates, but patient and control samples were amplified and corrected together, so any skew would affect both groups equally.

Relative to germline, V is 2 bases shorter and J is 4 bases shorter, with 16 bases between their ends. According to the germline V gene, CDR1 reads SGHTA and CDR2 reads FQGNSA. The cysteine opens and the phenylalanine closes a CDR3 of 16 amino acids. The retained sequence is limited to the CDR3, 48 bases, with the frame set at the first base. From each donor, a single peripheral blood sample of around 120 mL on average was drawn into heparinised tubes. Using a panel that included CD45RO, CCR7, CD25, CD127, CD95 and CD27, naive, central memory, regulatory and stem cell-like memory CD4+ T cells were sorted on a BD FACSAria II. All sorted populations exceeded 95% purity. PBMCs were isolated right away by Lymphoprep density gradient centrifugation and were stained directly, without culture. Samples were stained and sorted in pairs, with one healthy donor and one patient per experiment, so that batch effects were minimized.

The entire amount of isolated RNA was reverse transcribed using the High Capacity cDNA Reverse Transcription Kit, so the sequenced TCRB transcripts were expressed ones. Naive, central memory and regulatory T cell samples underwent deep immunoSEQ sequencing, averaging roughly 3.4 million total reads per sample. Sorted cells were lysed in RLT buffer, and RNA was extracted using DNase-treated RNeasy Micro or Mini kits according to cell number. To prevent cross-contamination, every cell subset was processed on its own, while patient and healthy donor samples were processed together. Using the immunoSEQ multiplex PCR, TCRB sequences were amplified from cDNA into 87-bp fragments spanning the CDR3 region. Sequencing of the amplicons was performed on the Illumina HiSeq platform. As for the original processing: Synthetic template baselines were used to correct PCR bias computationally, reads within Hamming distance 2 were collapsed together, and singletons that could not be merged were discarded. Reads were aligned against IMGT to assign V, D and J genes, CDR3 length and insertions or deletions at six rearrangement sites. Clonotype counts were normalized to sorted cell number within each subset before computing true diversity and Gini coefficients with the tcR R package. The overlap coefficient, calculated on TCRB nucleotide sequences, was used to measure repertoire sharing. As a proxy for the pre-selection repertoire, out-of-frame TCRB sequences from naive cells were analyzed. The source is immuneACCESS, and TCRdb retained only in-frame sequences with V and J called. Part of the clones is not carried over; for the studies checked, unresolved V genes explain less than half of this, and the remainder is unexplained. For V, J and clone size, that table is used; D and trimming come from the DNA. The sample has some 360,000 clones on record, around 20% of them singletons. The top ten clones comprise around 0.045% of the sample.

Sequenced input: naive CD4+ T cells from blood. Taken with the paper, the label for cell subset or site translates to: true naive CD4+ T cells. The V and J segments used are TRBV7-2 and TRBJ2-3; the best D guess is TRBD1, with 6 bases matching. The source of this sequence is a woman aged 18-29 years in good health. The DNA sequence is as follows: TGTGCCAGCAGCTTAACAGGGAACGTCTGGGCAGATACGCAGTATTTT. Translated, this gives CASSLTGNVWADTQYF.